The 10 T cell receptor beta chains in this list originate from one sample, sequenced in a study of cytomegalovirus exposure and HLA in healthy donors. PCR employed 60 Vbeta and 13 Jbeta primers. Some clones are missing from TCRdb's copy, which holds only in-frame ones; the method was immunoSEQ multiplex PCR. The data show about 190,000 clones, with around 90% seen just once and approximately 0.98% held by the top ten. Sequenced sample: PBMCs. All receptors derive from a boy aged 2 to 9 in good health and CMV-seronegative.

The chain recombines TRBV5-1 with TRBJ1-5; 7 nucleotides agree with TRBD1. Germline V gene lookup returns CDR1 SGHRS and CDR2 YFSETQ. V lost 3 bases, J lost 2 bases, and 8 bases stayed unmatched. The CDR3 sequence is 16 residues long. The CDR3 region is CASSWGTGDGNQPQHF. CDR3 DNA sequence: TGCGCCAGCAGCTGGGGAACAGGGGACGGCAATCAGCCCCAGCATTTT.

This sequence joins TRBV18 and TRBJ2-5; tentatively, D is TRBD1 (6 bases). Germline V gene sequence: CDR1 KGHSH, CDR2 LQKENI. The CDR3 runs to 18 residues. The ends were cut back, 2 bases at V and 4 bases at J, with 23 bases in the middle. CDR3 in amino acids: CASSPISSQGFERETQYF. CDR3 bases: TGTGCCAGCTCACCAATTTCGAGCCAGGGGTTCGAACGAGAGACCCAGTACTTC. Variable domain in full (rest from reference TRBV18 and TRBJ2-5): NAGVMQNPRHLVRRRGQEARLRCSPMKGHSHVYWYRQLPEEGLKFMVYLQKENIIDESGMPKERFSAEFPKEGPSILRIQQVVRGDSAAYFCASSPISSQGFERETQYFGPGTRLLVL.

This sequence joins TRBV29-1 and TRBJ2-3; possibly TRBD1 for D (5 bases). V lost 6 bases and J lost 0, with 13 bases in between. Germline V gene data show CDR1 as SQVTM and CDR2 as ANQGSEA. CDR3 size: 14 residues. CDR3 sequence (DNA): TGCAGCGTCGTGCAGGGAACTAGCACAGATACGCAGTATTTT. Translation: CSVVQGTSTDTQYF.

This sequence joins TRBV7-8 and TRBJ2-7; weak D call: TRBD1 (5 bases). This CDR3 comprises 14 residues. Trimming removed 1 base at V and 7 bases at J, with 14 bases between. The germline V gene encodes CDR1 SGHVS and CDR2 FQNEAQ. The CDR3 DNA sequence: TGTGCCAGCAGCTTAGATATTCAGGGCGGTGAGCAGTACTTC. Amino acid sequence: CASSLDIQGGEQYF. Full variable domain (missing parts from reference TRBV7-8 and TRBJ2-7): GAGVSQSPRYKVAKRGQDVALRCDPISGHVSLFWYQQALGQGPEFLTYFQNEAQLDKSGLPSDRFFAERPEGSVSTLKIQRTQQEDSAVYLCASSLDIQGGEQYFGPGTRLTVT.

This clone has a single count. The chain links TRBV28 to TRBJ2-1; 7 bases map to TRBD1. The CDR3 has 14 amino acids. Germline values: CDR1 MDHEN, CDR2 SYDVKM. V lost 4 bases and J lost 8; bases outside the gene matches: 8. CDR3 loop: CASSSSQGDDEQFF. CDR3 DNA sequence: TGTGCCAGCAGTTCGTCTCAGGGGGACGATGAGCAGTTCTTC.

The rearrangement uses TRBV5-6 and TRBJ2-3; possible D gene TRBD1, 7 bases. The CDR3 contains 16 residues. CDR1 SGHDT and CDR2 YYEEEE come from the germline V gene. Trimming left V 5 bases short and J 1 base short, with 17 bases between. The CDR3 loop reads CASRYMEGAGTDTQYF. The CDR3 coding sequence is TGTGCCAGCAGGTACATGGAGGGGGCAGGCACAGATACGCAGTATTTT.

This clone has only one observation. The J gene is TRBJ1-2, the V gene TRBV5-6; D perhaps matches TRBD1 (6 bases). The CDR3 has 15 residues. The V gene lost 0 bases and the J gene lost 3 bases, with 12 bases spanning the gap. Looked up from germline, CDR1 is SGHDT and CDR2 is YYEEEE. The CDR3 DNA reads as TGTGCCAGCAGCTTGGACAGGGCTTTATACTATGGCTACACCTTC. Protein product: CASSLDRALYYGYTF.

Comment on this clone: One end of the junction is discordant with germline, which a read error may explain. This rearrangement joins TRBV7-9 to TRBJ2-3, with 9 bases matching TRBD2. This CDR3 has 15 amino acids. Germline V lookup: CDR1 SEHNR, CDR2 FQNEAQ (reference sequence). In DNA, the CDR3 is TGTTCCAGCACCCAGAGCGGGGGGAGCACAGATACGCAGTATTTT. Translating gives CSSTQSGGSTDTQYF. The entire variable domain, with the rest obtained from reference TRBV7-9 and TRBJ2-3, is as follows: DTGVSQNPRHKITKRGQNVTFRCDPISEHNRLYWYRQTLGQGPEFLTYFQNEAQLEKSRLLSDRFSAERPKGSFSTLEIQRTEQGDSAMYLCSSTQSGGSTDTQYFGPGTRLTVL.

This chain links TRBV27 with TRBJ2-7, with 9 bases lining up with TRBD1. This CDR3 is 15 amino acids long. Germline CDR1 is MNHEY and CDR2 is SMNVEV (reference sequence). V trimming: 5 bases; J trimming: 4 bases; junction bases outside the gene matches: 9. This CDR3 reads CASSPWDRVRYEQYF. As DNA, the CDR3 is TGTGCCAGCAGTCCCTGGGACAGGGTTAGGTACGAGCAGTACTTC.

The V gene is TRBV7-2, the J gene TRBJ2-1; 7 bases map to TRBD2. Germline values: CDR1 SGHTA, CDR2 FQGNSA. CDR3 length: 13 residues. The trim removed 4 bases at V and 8 bases at J, leaving 5 bases unmatched. The CDR3 coding sequence is TGTGCCAGCAGCTACACCCGGGGGGATGAGCAGTTCTTC. Protein product: CASSYTRGDEQFF.